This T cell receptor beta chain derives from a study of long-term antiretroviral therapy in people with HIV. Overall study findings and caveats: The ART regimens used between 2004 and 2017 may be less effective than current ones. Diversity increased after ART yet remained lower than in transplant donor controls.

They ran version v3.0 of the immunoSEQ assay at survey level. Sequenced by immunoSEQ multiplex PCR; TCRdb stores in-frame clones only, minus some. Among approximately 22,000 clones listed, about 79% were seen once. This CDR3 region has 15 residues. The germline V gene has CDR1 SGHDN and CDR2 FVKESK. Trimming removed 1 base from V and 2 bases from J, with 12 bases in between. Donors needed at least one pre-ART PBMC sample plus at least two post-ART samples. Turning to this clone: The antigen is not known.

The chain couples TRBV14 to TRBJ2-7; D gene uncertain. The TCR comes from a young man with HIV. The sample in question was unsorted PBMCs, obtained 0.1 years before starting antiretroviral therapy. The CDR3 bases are TGTGCCAGCAGCCAAGTTAAGACATCCACCTACGAGCAGTACTTC. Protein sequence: CASSQVKTSTYEQYF.